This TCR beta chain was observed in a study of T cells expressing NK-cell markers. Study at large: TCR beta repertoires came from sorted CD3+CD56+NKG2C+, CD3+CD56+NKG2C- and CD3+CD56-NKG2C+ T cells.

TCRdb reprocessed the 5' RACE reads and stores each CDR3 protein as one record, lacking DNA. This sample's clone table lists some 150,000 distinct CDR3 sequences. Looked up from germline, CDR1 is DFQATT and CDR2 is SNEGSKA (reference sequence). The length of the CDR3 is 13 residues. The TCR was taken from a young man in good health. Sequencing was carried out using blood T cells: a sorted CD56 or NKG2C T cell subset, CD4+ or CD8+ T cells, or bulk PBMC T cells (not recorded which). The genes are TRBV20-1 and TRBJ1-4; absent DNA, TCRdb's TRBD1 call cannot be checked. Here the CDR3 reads CSAPVGVNEKLFF.